This T cell receptor (beta chain) emerged from a study of blood T cell repertoires in COVID-19. Study in general: Italy, Spain and the United States were the sources of the convalescent and acute COVID-19 samples. Sources were T cells, B-cell-depleted T cells, or PBMCs; the material itself was cDNA or gDNA.

In the authors' methods: Estimates of nucleated cell counts were drawn from the amplification of reference gene primers. Assay: immunoSEQ multiplex PCR; the TCRdb copy retains only in-frame clones and omits some. V and J calls plus clone size are reproduced from that table; the DNA served to infer D and trimming. There are about 130,000 clones in the sample; less than 90% occur only once, and 20% to 30% lies in the top ten. The sequence derives from a woman of 80 years or more with acute or convalescent COVID-19. The source material was peripheral blood.

The CDR3: CASRLGQGISPLHF. The CDR3 DNA reads TGTGCCAGCAGACTCGGACAGGGGATTTCACCCCTCCACTTT. The chain recombines TRBV27 with TRBJ1-6, with 9 positions matching TRBD1. Germline CDR1 reads MNHEY; CDR2 reads SMNVEV (reference sequence). With V trimmed by 6 bases and J by 9 bases, 6 bases remained unmatched. The CDR3 runs to 14 residues.